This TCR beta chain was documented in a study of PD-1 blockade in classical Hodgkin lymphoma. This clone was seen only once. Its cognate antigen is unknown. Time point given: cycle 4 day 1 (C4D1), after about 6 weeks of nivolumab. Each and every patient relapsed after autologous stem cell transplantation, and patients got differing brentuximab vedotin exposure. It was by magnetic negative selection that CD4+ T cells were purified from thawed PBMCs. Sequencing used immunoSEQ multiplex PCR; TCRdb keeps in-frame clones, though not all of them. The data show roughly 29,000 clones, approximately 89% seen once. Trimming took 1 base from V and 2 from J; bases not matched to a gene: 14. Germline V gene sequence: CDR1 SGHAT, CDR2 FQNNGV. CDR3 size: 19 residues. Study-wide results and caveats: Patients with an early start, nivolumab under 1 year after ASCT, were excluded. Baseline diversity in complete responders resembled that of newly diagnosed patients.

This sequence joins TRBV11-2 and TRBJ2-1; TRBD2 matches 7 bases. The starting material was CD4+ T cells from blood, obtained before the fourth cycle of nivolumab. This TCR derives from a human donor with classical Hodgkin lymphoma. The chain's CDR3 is CASSLAPGRGTIAYNEQFF. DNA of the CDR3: TGTGCCAGCAGCTTAGCCCCAGGGAGGGGAACCATAGCCTACAATGAGCAGTTCTTC.